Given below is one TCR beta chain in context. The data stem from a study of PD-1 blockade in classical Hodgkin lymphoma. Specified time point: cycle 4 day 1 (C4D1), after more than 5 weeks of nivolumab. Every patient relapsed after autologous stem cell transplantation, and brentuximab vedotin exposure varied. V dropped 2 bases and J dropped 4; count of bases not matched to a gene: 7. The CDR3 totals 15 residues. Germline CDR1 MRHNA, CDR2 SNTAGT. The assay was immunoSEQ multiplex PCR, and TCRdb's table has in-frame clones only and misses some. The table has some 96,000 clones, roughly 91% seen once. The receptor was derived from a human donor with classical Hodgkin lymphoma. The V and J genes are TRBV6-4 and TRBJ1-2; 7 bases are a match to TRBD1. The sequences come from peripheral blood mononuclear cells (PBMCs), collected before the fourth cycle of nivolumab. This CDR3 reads CASSDRQGVGYGYTF. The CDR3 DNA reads TGTGCCAGCAGTGACCGACAGGGTGTGGGCTATGGCTACACCTTC.